The clone carrying this T cell receptor (beta chain) was seen repeatedly, ten times or more. Its cognate antigen is unknown. In the authors' methods: Approximately 99,000 TCRs per sample was the median, with a range of about 20,000 to 690,600. MiXCR was run by TCRdb on the RACE reads, yielding one entry per CDR3 protein. These V and J calls originate from TCRdb's pipeline instead of the authors' own analysis. The sample records under 400,000 distinct CDR3 sequences, approximately 5% being singletons. The data belong to a study of human T cells and chemical hapten exposure. General study points: Versus controls, expanded TCRs had significantly more large CDR3 similarity clusters.

Time point given: pre-sensitization, week 0. Treatment: therapeutic diphenylcyclopropenone sensitization with weekly scalp DPC. Blood collection happened ahead of applying each patch test. Trimming at V came to 3 bases and at J to 4 bases, leaving 6 bases not matched to a gene. Germline-derived CDR1 and CDR2 are MDHEN and SYDVKM. The CDR3 has 15 residues. The rearrangement links TRBV28 to TRBJ2-7; 10 positions agree with TRBD2. The receptor's source is a woman in her forties or fifties with alopecia areata. Some clones in this sample may be carry-over from other donors' samples. The source was whole blood, collected in connection with sensitization to the hapten diphenylcyclopropenone (DPC). The CDR3 region has the DNA TGTGCCAGCAGTTTGGTTCCAGCGGGAGGGTACGAGCAGTACTTC. Residues: CASSLVPAGGYEQYF.